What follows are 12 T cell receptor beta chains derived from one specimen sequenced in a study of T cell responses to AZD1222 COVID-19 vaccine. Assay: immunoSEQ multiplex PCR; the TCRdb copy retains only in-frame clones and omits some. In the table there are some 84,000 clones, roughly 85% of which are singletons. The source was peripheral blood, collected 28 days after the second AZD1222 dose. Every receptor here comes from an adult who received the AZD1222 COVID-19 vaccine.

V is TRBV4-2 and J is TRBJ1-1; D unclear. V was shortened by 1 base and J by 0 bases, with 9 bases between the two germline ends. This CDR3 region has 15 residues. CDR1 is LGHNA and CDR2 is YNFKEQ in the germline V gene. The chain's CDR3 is CASSQVGVMNTEAFF. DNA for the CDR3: TGTGCCAGCAGCCAAGTGGGAGTCATGAACACTGAAGCTTTCTTT.

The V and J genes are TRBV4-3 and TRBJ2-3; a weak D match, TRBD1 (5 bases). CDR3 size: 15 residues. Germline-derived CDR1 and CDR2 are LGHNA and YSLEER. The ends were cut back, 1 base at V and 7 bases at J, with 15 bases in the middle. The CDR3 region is CASSQARAAWNTQYF. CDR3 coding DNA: TGCGCCAGCAGCCAAGCCAGGGCGGCATGGAATACGCAGTATTTT.

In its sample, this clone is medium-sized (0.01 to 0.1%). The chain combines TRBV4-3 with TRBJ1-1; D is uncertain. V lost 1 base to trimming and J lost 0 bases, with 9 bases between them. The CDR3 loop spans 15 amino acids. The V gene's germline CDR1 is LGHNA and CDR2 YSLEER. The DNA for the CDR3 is TGCGCCAGCAGCCAAGCCAGGACCCTGAACACTGAAGCTTTCTTT. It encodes CASSQARTLNTEAFF.

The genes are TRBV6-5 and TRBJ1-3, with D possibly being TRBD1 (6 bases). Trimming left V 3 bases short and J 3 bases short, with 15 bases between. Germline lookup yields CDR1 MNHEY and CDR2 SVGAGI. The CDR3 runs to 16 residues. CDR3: CASSYEVGGGGNTIYF. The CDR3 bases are TGTGCCAGCAGTTATGAGGTTGGGGGCGGTGGAAACACCATATATTTT.

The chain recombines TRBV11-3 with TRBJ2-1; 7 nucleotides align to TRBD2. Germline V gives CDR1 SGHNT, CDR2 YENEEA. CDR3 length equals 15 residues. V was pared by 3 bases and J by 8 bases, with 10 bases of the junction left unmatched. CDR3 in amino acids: CASSLGGRAVYEQFF. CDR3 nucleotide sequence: TGTGCCAGCAGCTTGGGTGGGAGGGCCGTCTATGAGCAGTTCTTC.

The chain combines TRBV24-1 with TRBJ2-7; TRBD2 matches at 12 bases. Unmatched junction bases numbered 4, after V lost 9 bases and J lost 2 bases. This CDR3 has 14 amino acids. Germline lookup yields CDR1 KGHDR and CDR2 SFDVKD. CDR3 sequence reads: CATQRTSGAYEQYV. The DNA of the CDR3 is TGTGCCACCCAAAGGACTAGCGGGGCCTACGAGCAGTACGTC.

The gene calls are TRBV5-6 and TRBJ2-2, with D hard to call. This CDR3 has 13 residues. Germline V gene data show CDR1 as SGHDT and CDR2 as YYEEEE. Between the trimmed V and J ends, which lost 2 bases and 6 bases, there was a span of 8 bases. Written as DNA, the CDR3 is TGTGCCAGCAGCTTTGGACCTTCCGGGGAGCTGTTTTTT. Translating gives CASSFGPSGELFF.

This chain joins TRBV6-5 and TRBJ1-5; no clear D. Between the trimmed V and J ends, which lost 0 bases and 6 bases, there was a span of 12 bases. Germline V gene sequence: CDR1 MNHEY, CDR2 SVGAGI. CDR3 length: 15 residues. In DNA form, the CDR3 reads TGTGCCAGCAGTTACTCCTTTCGGGGAAGTCAGCCCCAGCATTTT. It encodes CASSYSFRGSQPQHF.

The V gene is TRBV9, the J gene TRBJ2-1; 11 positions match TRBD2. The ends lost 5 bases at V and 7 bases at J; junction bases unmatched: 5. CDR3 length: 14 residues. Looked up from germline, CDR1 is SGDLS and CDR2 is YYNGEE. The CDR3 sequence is CASSAGLAENEQFF. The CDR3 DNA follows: TGTGCCAGCAGTGCGGGACTAGCGGAGAATGAGCAGTTCTTC.

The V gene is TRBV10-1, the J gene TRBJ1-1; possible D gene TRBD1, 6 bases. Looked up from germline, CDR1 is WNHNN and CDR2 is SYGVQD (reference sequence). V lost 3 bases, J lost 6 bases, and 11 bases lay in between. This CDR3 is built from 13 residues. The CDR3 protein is CASSDRTDSEAFF. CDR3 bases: TGCGCCAGCAGTGACCGGACAGACTCTGAAGCTTTCTTT.

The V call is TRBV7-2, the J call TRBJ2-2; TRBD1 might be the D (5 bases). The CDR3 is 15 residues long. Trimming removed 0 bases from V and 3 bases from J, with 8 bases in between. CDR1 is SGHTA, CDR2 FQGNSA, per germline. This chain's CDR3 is CASSLALGDTGELFF. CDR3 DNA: TGTGCCAGCAGCTTAGCGCTAGGGGACACCGGGGAGCTGTTTTTT.

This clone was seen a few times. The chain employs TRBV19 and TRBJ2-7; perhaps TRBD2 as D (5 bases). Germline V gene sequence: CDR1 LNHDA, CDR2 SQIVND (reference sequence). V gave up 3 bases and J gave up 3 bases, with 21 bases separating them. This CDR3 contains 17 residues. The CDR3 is CASSIYEGASTVYEQYF. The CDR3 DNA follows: TGTGCCAGTAGTATTTACGAGGGTGCCTCAACAGTCTACGAGCAGTACTTC.